What follows are 5 T cell receptor beta chains derived from one specimen sequenced in a study of cytomegalovirus exposure and HLA in healthy donors. Measured with immunoSEQ multiplex PCR; TCRdb has only the in-frame clones, and not every one. The table shows 120,000 to 150,000 clones, with 87% occurring only once. Material: PBMCs. Receptors were obtained from a man between 18 and 35 years old in good health and CMV-seropositive.

The rearrangement links TRBV28 to TRBJ1-5; possibly TRBD1 for D (5 bases). Trimming pared 7 bases from V and 16 bases from J, leaving 17 bases between. Germline assignment: CDR1 MDHEN and CDR2 SYDVKM. The CDR3 has 11 amino acids. CDR3 in DNA: TGTGCCAGCACCCAGGGACTCCCTCTCCATTTT. It encodes CASTQGLPLHF.

V usage is TRBV7-2 and J usage is TRBJ2-7, with 10 bases that match TRBD2. The CDR3 runs to 16 residues. The V gene's germline CDR1 is SGHTA and CDR2 FQGNSA. J was trimmed by 1 base and V by 5 bases; bases with no gene match: 8. The CDR3 DNA is TGTGCCAGCAGCCCCCGCCCGGGACTAGCGTCCTACGAGCAGTACTTC. Translated, it gives CASSPRPGLASYEQYF. Using reference TRBV7-2 and TRBJ2-7 for the parts outside the CDR3, the full variable domain is GAGVSQSPSNKVTEKGKDVELRCDPISGHTALYWYRQSLGQGLEFLIYFQGNSAPDKSGLPSDRFSAERTGGSVSTLTIQRTQQEDSAVYLCASSPRPGLASYEQYFGPGTRLTVT.

This chain links TRBV2 with TRBJ1-5; D uncertain. This CDR3 is 13 amino acids long. The germline CDR1 and CDR2 sequences are SNHLY and FYNNEI. V was pared by 6 bases and J by 7 bases, with 13 bases between. This CDR3 is CASRWRAGQPQHF. The DNA for the CDR3 is TGTGCCAGCAGGTGGAGGGCTGGACAGCCCCAGCATTTT.

There are a few counts of this clone. This chain links TRBV7-9 with TRBJ2-1; D perhaps matches TRBD2 (6 bases). The CDR3 covers 17 residues. CDR1 is SEHNR, CDR2 FQNEAQ, per germline (reference sequence). V shed 2 bases and J shed 6 bases, with 20 bases lying between them. In DNA form, the CDR3 reads TGTGCCAGCAGCTTACTTCCCACGGGGGTGTCTGGCAATGAGCAGTTCTTC. Protein product: CASSLLPTGVSGNEQFF. The whole variable domain, remainder taken from reference TRBV7-9 and TRBJ2-1, is DTGVSQNPRHKITKRGQNVTFRCDPISEHNRLYWYRQTLGQGPEFLTYFQNEAQLEKSRLLSDRFSAERPKGSFSTLEIQRTEQGDSAMYLCASSLLPTGVSGNEQFFGPGTRLTVL.

The J gene is TRBJ1-2, the V gene TRBV6-5; a possible D gene is TRBD1 (5 bases). CDR3 length: 14 residues. Germline V gene data show CDR1 as MNHEY and CDR2 as SVGAGI. The V end lost 3 bases, the J end lost 4 bases, and 12 bases lay between the germline ends. This CDR3 is CASSYGASSYGYTF. DNA for the CDR3: TGTGCCAGCAGTTATGGGGCTTCTAGCTATGGCTACACCTTC.